The 24 T cell receptor beta chains in this list originate from one sample, sequenced in a study of blood T cells in healthy people across ages. Together with a sample-barcoded 5' primer, a J-beta primer mix was included in a second PCR lasting roughly 6 to 12 cycles. TCRdb passed the 5' RACE reads through MiXCR, listing each CDR3 protein once. The sample consists of 450,000 to 700,000 distinct CDR3 sequences, roughly 29% of them appearing once. Sample: blood. These receptors all stem from a woman in her 70s in good health.

About this clonotype: One end of the junction does not line up with germline, which may come from a read error. The chain combines TRBV7-2 with TRBJ2-1, with D perhaps matching TRBD1 or TRBD2 (5 bases each). This CDR3 is built from 13 residues. CDR1 and CDR2 from the germline V gene are SGHTA and FQGNSA. In DNA form, the CDR3 reads TGTGCCAGCAGCTTTACTCGGGGCAATGAGCAGTCCTTC. Its protein is CASSFTRGNEQSF.

The chain links TRBV6-5 to TRBJ1-4; 7 bases agree with TRBD1. The length of the CDR3 is 14 residues. In germline, CDR1 is MNHEY, CDR2 SVGAGI. Trimming at V came to 2 bases and at J to 8 bases, leaving 5 bases not matched to a gene. The CDR3 region is CASSYLRDSEKLFF. The CDR3 coding sequence is TGTGCCAGCAGTTACCTCCGGGACAGCGAAAAACTGTTTTTT.

The V call is TRBV6-2 or TRBV6-3, the J call TRBJ2-1, with 9 bases identical to TRBD2. With V trimmed by 6 bases and J by 7 bases, 10 bases remained unmatched. The length of the CDR3 is 15 residues. CDR1 MNHEY and CDR2 SVGEGT come from the germline V gene. CDR3 sequence: CASSFTGGGGNEQFF. CDR3 bases: TGTGCCAGCAGCTTTACAGGCGGGGGGGGAAATGAGCAGTTCTTC.

V is TRBV4-2 and J is TRBJ2-3; 8 bases match TRBD2. The CDR3 is 19 amino acids. J gave up 2 bases and V 0 bases, and 13 bases lay outside the gene matches. Germline CDR1 and CDR2: LGHNA and YNFKEQ. The CDR3 is CASSQDLPGGPRVTDTQYF. The CDR3 DNA reads as TGTGCCAGCAGCCAAGATCTACCGGGGGGGCCTAGGGTCACAGATACGCAGTATTTT.

The rearrangement links TRBV2 to TRBJ2-5; no firm D call. The CDR3 is 13 amino acids. The germline gives CDR1 SNHLY, CDR2 FYNNEI. With 3 bases removed from V and 13 bases from J, the gap between germline ends came to 18 bases. CDR3 sequence (DNA): TGTGCCAGCAGTGAGTTGGCGAGTCGCGACCGGTACTTC. Its protein product is CASSELASRDRYF. Based on the CDR3 plus reference TRBV2 and TRBJ2-5, the full variable domain is EPEVTQTPSHQVTQMGQEVILRCVPISNHLYFYWYRQILGQKVEFLVSFYNNEISEKSEIFDDQFSVERPDGSNFTLKIRSTKLEDSAMYFCASSELASRDRYFGPGTRLLVL.

This clonotype was seen only a few times. The chain combines TRBV7-2 with TRBJ2-7; D is possibly TRBD1 or TRBD2 (5 bases each). V was cut by 2 bases and J by 7 bases, with 18 bases left in between. The CDR3 is made up of 15 amino acids. Germline V gives CDR1 SGHTA, CDR2 FQGNSA. The CDR3 nucleotides read TGTGCCAGCAGCTTACGGGGCTTGCGCGCCGAGGAGCAGTACTTC. This codes for CASSLRGLRAEEQYF.

The chain carries TRBV6-2 or TRBV6-3 and TRBJ2-5; 8 bases fit TRBD1. Germline trimming cut 6 bases from V and 5 bases from J; bases unmatched to any gene: 2. The CDR3 contains 12 residues. Germline CDR1 reads MNHEY; CDR2 reads SVGEGT. The CDR3 nucleotides are TGTGCCAGCAGCAACAGGGGGGAGACCCAGTACTTC. It encodes CASSNRGETQYF.

This clonotype appeared a few times. The chain is built from TRBV20-1 and TRBJ2-1; D possibly uses TRBD1 or TRBD2 (6 bases each). V lost 6 bases and J lost 10, with 16 bases in between. Germline CDR1 is DFQATT and CDR2 is SNEGSKA (reference sequence). CDR3 length: 12 residues. This CDR3 is CSARRGEREQFF. The CDR3 DNA sequence: TGCAGTGCACGGAGGGGGGAGAGGGAGCAGTTCTTC.

This clonotype was picked up a small number of times. CDR3 region: CASSRLSGSDTQYF. Here the CDR3 DNA reads TGTGCCAGCAGCCGACTATCGGGGTCAGATACGCAGTATTTT. The V gene is TRBV7-2, the J gene TRBJ2-3, with D maybe TRBD2 (5 bases). The CDR3 runs to 14 residues. Trimming shortened V by 5 bases and J by 4 bases, and 13 bases separated the two germline ends. Germline loops: CDR1 SGHTA, CDR2 FQGNSA.

J is TRBJ2-1 and V is TRBV20-1, with 11 bases lining up with TRBD2. The CDR3 runs to 19 residues. V lost 1 base and J lost 0; bases outside the gene matches: 11. In germline, CDR1 is DFQATT, CDR2 SNEGSKA (reference sequence). The CDR3 nucleotides are TGCAGTGCTAGAGCTATCTTGGGGACTAGCGGTGCCTCCTACAATGAGCAGTTCTTC. It encodes CSARAILGTSGASYNEQFF.

This clonotype was seen only a few times. V and J are TRBV29-1 and TRBJ2-1; D may be TRBD1 or TRBD2 (6 bases each). This CDR3 comprises 17 residues. Trimming shortened V by 3 bases and J by 8 bases, and 26 bases separated the two germline ends. CDR1 and CDR2 (germline): SQVTM, ANQGSEA. In DNA form, the CDR3 reads TGCAGCGTTGAGGGGGCTGATTACGGGGGTCCGCGCGATGAGCAGTTCTTC. The encoded protein is CSVEGADYGGPRDEQFF.

This clonotype has only a few counts. CDR3: CATSDSGRYGANVLTF. The CDR3 DNA reads TGTGCCACCAGTGATTCAGGGCGCTACGGGGCCAACGTCCTGACTTTC. The J gene is TRBJ2-6, the V gene TRBV24-1; a possible D gene is TRBD1 (5 bases). Trimming pared 2 bases from V and 4 bases from J, leaving 11 bases between. Germline V gives CDR1 KGHDR, CDR2 SFDVKD. This CDR3 has 16 amino acids.

The V call is TRBV7-2, the J call TRBJ1-2, with D maybe TRBD1 (5 bases). The CDR3 extends over 14 amino acids. Germline CDR1 reads SGHTA; CDR2 reads FQGNSA. The V gene lost 2 bases and the J gene lost 8 bases, with 15 bases spanning the gap. The CDR3 sequence: CASSLLGGVEGYTF. In DNA, the CDR3 is TGTGCCAGCAGCTTACTCGGGGGGGTAGAGGGCTACACCTTC.

The chain recombines TRBV5-5 with TRBJ2-5; D uncertain. Germline-derived CDR1 and CDR2 are SGHKS and YYEKEE (reference sequence). The CDR3 runs to 14 residues. V lost 2 bases and J lost 3, with 11 bases in between. The CDR3 sequence is CASSFDGHEETQYF. The DNA for the CDR3 is TGTGCCAGCAGCTTCGATGGGCACGAAGAGACCCAGTACTTC.

The rearrangement joins TRBV7-2 to TRBJ1-2; D is perhaps TRBD1 (5 bases). The CDR3 has 14 amino acids. From germline, CDR1 is SGHTA and CDR2 FQGNSA. V gave up 6 bases and J gave up 5 bases, with 16 bases separating them. The CDR3 reads CASSRGGFGYGYTF. CDR3 DNA sequence: TGTGCCAGCAGTCGGGGGGGGTTTGGGTATGGCTACACCTTC.

The rearrangement uses TRBV20-1 and TRBJ2-5; D is undetermined. In germline, CDR1 is DFQATT, CDR2 SNEGSKA (reference sequence). V lost 3 bases and J lost 0, with 14 bases in between. This CDR3 is 15 amino acids long. Here the CDR3 reads CSASFDTGYQETQYF. CDR3 DNA: TGCAGTGCTAGCTTTGACACTGGGTACCAAGAGACCCAGTACTTC.

This clonotype has more than one count but fewer than ten. V gene TRBV11-2 combines with J gene TRBJ2-7; D assignment may be TRBD1 or TRBD2 (5 bases each). Germline loops: CDR1 SGHAT, CDR2 FQNNGV. Trimming removed 5 bases at V and 4 bases at J, with 18 bases between. The length of the CDR3 is 15 residues. CDR3 in amino acids: CASSDLRGGRYEQYF. CDR3 bases: TGTGCCAGCAGCGATCTTCGGGGCGGTCGATACGAGCAGTACTTC. The complete variable domain, with remaining parts taken from reference TRBV11-2 and TRBJ2-7, reads EAGVAQSPRYKIIEKRQSVAFWCNPISGHATLYWYQQILGQGPKLLIQFQNNGVVDDSQLPKDRFSAERLKGVDSTLKIQPAKLEDSAVYLCASSDLRGGRYEQYFGPGTRLTVT.

This chain uses TRBV2 with TRBJ2-5, with 11 positions matching TRBD1. The CDR3 covers 13 residues. Germline V gene data show CDR1 as SNHLY and CDR2 as FYNNEI. The V and J ends lost 11 bases and 5 bases, in that order; junction bases with no gene match: 7. The CDR3 DNA reads as TGTGCCGGTAGGACAGGGGGCTCGGAGACCCAGTACTTC. Its protein is CAGRTGGSETQYF.

Concerning this clonotype: At one end the junction does not follow the germline gene, possibly because of a read error. The chain couples TRBV9 to TRBJ2-1; no clear D gene. The germline V gene has CDR1 SGDLS and CDR2 YYNGEE. The CDR3 spans 14 residues. CDR3 residues: CAGSVSQDTNEQFF. In DNA form, the CDR3 reads TGTGCCGGCAGCGTGAGCCAAGACACCAATGAGCAGTTCTTC. Supplemented by reference TRBV9 and TRBJ2-1, the full variable domain reads DSGVTQTPKHLITATGQRVTLRCSPRSGDLSVYWYQQSLDQGLQFLIQYYNGEERAKGNILERFSAQQFPDLHSELNLSSLELGDSALYFCAGSVSQDTNEQFFGPGTRLTVL.

The chain joins TRBV20-1 to TRBJ1-1; no definite D call. V was pared by 4 bases and J by 12 bases, with 15 bases between. Germline assignment: CDR1 DFQATT and CDR2 SNEGSKA (reference sequence). The CDR3 totals 11 residues. The CDR3 here is CSANNGEASFF. As DNA, the CDR3 is TGCAGTGCTAATAACGGAGAGGCCTCTTTCTTT.

This clonotype was seen more than once but under ten times. The genes are TRBV10-3 and TRBJ2-1; no definite D call. The end of the DNA is better explained by TRBJ2-7, so the J call may be wrong. Germline V gives CDR1 ENHRY, CDR2 SYGVKD. This CDR3 is built from 13 residues. The CDR3 protein is CAISGQGVEEQYF. The CDR3 nucleotides are TGTGCCATCAGCGGCCAAGGAGTCGAGGAGCAGTACTTC.

The rearrangement uses TRBV20-1 and TRBJ1-3; D is uncertain. The V gene lost 5 bases and the J gene lost 0 bases, with 8 bases spanning the gap. Germline V gene data show CDR1 as DFQATT and CDR2 as SNEGSKA (reference sequence). This CDR3 spans 13 amino acids. The chain's CDR3 is CSAHEGSGNTIYF. CDR3 DNA: TGCAGTGCTCACGAGGGCTCTGGAAACACCATATATTTT.

V and J are TRBV5-1 and TRBJ2-1; 12 bases match TRBD2. This CDR3 spans 19 amino acids. The V gene end was trimmed by 0 bases and the J gene end by 9 bases; junction bases not matched to a gene: 16. The germline CDR1 and CDR2 sequences are SGHRS and YFSETQ. The CDR3 bases are TGCGCCAGCAGCTTGGTCCTACAGGCGACCGGACTAGCGGGGAGTGAGCAGTTCTTC. Protein sequence: CASSLVLQATGLAGSEQFF. The full variable domain, its missing parts supplied by reference TRBV5-1 and TRBJ2-1, is KAGVTQTPRYLIKTRGQQVTLSCSPISGHRSVSWYQQTPGQGLQFLFEYFSETQRNKGNFPGRFSGRQFSNSRSEMNVSTLELGDSALYLCASSLVLQATGLAGSEQFFGPGTRLTVL.

This chain links TRBV5-1 with TRBJ1-5; TRBD1 might be the D (5 bases). The CDR3 contains 15 residues. Germline V gives CDR1 SGHRS, CDR2 YFSETQ. Trimming pared 2 bases from V and 1 base from J, leaving 10 bases between. In nucleotides, the CDR3 is TGCGCCAGCAGCTTCTCAGGGTCGAGCAATCAGCCCCAGCATTTT. Its protein is CASSFSGSSNQPQHF.